These 2 T cell receptor beta chains originate from one sample sequenced in a study of technical replicates of blood from a few donors. This table comes from immunoSEQ multiplex PCR, and its TCRdb copy is limited to in-frame clones, with some not included. Here the sample spans about 84,000 clones, roughly 97% being singletons. Input material: T cells isolated from PBMCs. All receptors derive from a human donor in good health.

The chain uses TRBV28 and TRBJ1-2; D is perhaps TRBD1 (5 bases). The CDR3 has 14 amino acids. Trimming took off 5 bases at V and 3 bases at J, with 13 bases between the two ends. Germline CDR1 and CDR2: MDHEN and SYDVKM. The DNA for the CDR3 is TGTGCCAGCAGTCCGGTTGGGACTGACTATGGCTACACCTTC. It encodes CASSPVGTDYGYTF.

CDR3 nucleotide sequence: TGTGCCAGTAGTCGTCTGACGGGACAGGGGGCTGGCGAGCAGTACTTC. Translation: CASSRLTGQGAGEQYF. V is TRBV19 and J is TRBJ2-7; 12 nucleotides agree with TRBD1. V gave up 5 bases and J gave up 6 bases; unmatched junction bases: 11. This CDR3 contains 16 residues. Germline V gives CDR1 LNHDA, CDR2 SQIVND (reference sequence).